This T cell receptor (beta chain) was profiled in a study of blood T cell repertoires in COVID-19. Study-level background: The samples span acute and convalescent COVID-19 from the United States, Italy and Spain. PBMCs, B-cell-depleted T cells, or T cells were the source of the cDNA or gDNA that made up the material.

Authors' data handling: Reference gene primer amplification in the assay estimated nucleated cell counts. TCRdb's table, derived via immunoSEQ multiplex PCR, lists solely in-frame clones and lacks some. V and J calls and clone size are those listed in that table; D and trimming were worked out from the DNA. Found here are some 100,000 clones, roughly 80% of them singletons; the top ten hold 4.4%. This clonotype originated in a man aged 55 to 69 with acute or convalescent COVID-19. Sample: peripheral blood.

The DNA for the CDR3 is TGTGCCAGCAGCCCTAGGGGAAGACTAGCGGGGAACGAAGAGACCCAGTACTTC. Protein sequence: CASSPRGRLAGNEETQYF. V and J are TRBV7-2 and TRBJ2-5; TRBD2 agrees at 11 bases. Germline V gene sequence: CDR1 SGHTA, CDR2 FQGNSA. The CDR3 spans 18 residues. J lost 3 bases, V lost 5 bases, and 14 bases had no gene match.